This T cell receptor beta chain derives from a study of patients and donors after allogeneic stem cell transplantation. The sample holds a few counts of this clonotype. The CDR3 covers 15 residues. Trimming took 6 bases from V and 5 from J; bases not matched to a gene: 5. Germline assignment: CDR1 MNHNS and CDR2 SASEGT. TCRdb re-analysed the RT-PCR reads in MiXCR, keeping a single row per CDR3 protein. The table lists about 960,000 distinct CDR3 sequences, roughly 18% of them singletons. The TCR comes from a human donor who was either an allogeneic HSCT recipient or a stem cell or donor lymphocyte infusion donor (not recorded which). It is not recorded whose cells these are; they may come from a transplant donor. The chain links TRBV6-1 to TRBJ2-3; 13 bases match TRBD2. Sample: blood, either unsorted or a sorted T cell fraction (not recorded which). Here the CDR3 DNA reads TGTGCCAGCAGAACTAGCGGGGGGGCGGGAGATACGCAGTATTTT. Translation gives CASRTSGGAGDTQYF.